Listed below are T cell receptor beta chains from one sample, sequenced in a study of shared clonotypes between healthy human individuals. Repertoires were generated with immunoSEQ multiplex PCR, while TCRdb's copy carries only in-frame clones and drops some. The table lists 2.5 million or so clones, roughly 92% of them singletons. What was sequenced was naive CD4+ T cells sorted from blood. All receptors come from a man younger than 35 in good health. CDR3s include the opening cysteine and the closing phenylalanine or tryptophan. A D gene is named only where the DNA matches it firmly. A row's size may be missing; if present it is once, few, many or a size class.

j_call | d_call | clone_size | v_call | cdr3_nt | cdr3_aa
TRBJ1-1 | . | . | TRBV6-5 | TGTGCCAGCGGACAGTTGAACACTGAAGCTTTCTTT | CASGQLNTEAFF
TRBJ2-7 | TRBD1 | . | TRBV6-5 | TGTGCCACCTATAACAGGGGAAGTTCCGAGCAGTACTTC | CATYNRGSSEQYF
TRBJ2-7 | TRBD2 | . | TRBV27 | TGTGCCAGCAGTTTAAAGCGGGGGGACCCCTACGAGCAGTACTTC | CASSLKRGDPYEQYF
TRBJ2-1 | TRBD2 | . | TRBV11-3 | TGTGCCAGCAGCTTAGTGTCTAGCGGGACTGGTGAGCAGTTCTTC | CASSLVSSGTGEQFF
TRBJ2-3 | TRBD2 | . | TRBV5-6 | TGTGCCAGCAGCTTGTATCCAGCGGGGGATCGCGGTACGCAGTATTTT | CASSLYPAGDRGTQYF
TRBJ2-3 | . | . | TRBV2 | TGTGCCAGCAGAGCTCGGGGAGCTAGCACAGATACGCAGTATTTT | CASRARGASTDTQYF
TRBJ1-6 | . | . | TRBV28 | TGTGCCAGCCGAACCCCTAATTCACCCCTCCACTTT | CASRTPNSPLHF
TRBJ1-1 | . | . | TRBV10-3 | TGTGCCATCAGTGGATCGGACAGTCTCGGAGCTTTCTTT | CAISGSDSLGAFF
TRBJ2-5 | . | . | TRBV5-4 | TGTGCCAGCAGCTTGGACATTGGGGAGACCCAGTACTTC | CASSLDIGETQYF
TRBJ2-7 | . | . | TRBV6-5 | TGTGCCAGCAGTTCAGCTCCCGTTTACGAGCAGTACTTC | CASSSAPVYEQYF
TRBJ2-3 | . | . | TRBV4-2 | TGTGCCAGCAGCTATGCCGGGGCTAGGGGGGCAGATACGCAGTATTTT | CASSYAGARGADTQYF
TRBJ2-1 | . | . | TRBV7-9 | TGTGCCAGCAGCTTAGATGGCGGGAACTACAATGAGCAGTTCTTC | CASSLDGGNYNEQFF
TRBJ2-3 | . | . | TRBV10-3 | TGTGCCATCACGGGTGGAGGTATGGCAGATACGCAGTATTTT | CAITGGGMADTQYF
TRBJ1-1 | . | few | TRBV2 | TGTGCCACTCGTGAGGATCTGAACACTGAAGCTTTCTTT | CATREDLNTEAFF
TRBJ2-3 | . | . | TRBV5-5 | TGTGCCAGCAGCTTACCCTTGGACGGAATCACAGATACGCAGTATTTT | CASSLPLDGITDTQYF
TRBJ1-4 | . | . | TRBV6-5 | TGTGCCAGCAGCCCACAGGGAAATGAAAAACTGTTTTTT | CASSPQGNEKLFF
TRBJ2-1 | . | . | TRBV28 | TGTGCCAGCAGTTCGGGGGCAGGTTTAAATGAGCAGTTCTTC | CASSSGAGLNEQFF
TRBJ2-7 | TRBD2 | . | TRBV5-1 | TGCGCCAGCAGCTTGGGCCTCTTGCGGGAGTCCCACGAGCAGTACTTC | CASSLGLLRESHEQYF
TRBJ2-7 | TRBD2 | . | TRBV19 | TGTGCCAGTGGACCGGGACTAGCGGGGCTTAACTCCTACGAGCAGTACTTC | CASGPGLAGLNSYEQYF
TRBJ1-5 | . | . | TRBV27 | TGTGCCAGCAGTTTTTTGGACCAGCCCCAGCATTTT | CASSFLDQPQHF
TRBJ2-7 | TRBD2 | . | TRBV18 | TGTGCCAGCTCACGGACTAGCGGGCCCTACGAGCAGTACTTC | CASSRTSGPYEQYF
TRBJ2-3 | . | once | TRBV11-3 | TGTGCCAGCAGCTTACAGGTCGGGACCCCCACAGATACGCAGTATTTT | CASSLQVGTPTDTQYF
TRBJ2-7 | . | . | TRBV6-1 | TGTGCCAGCAGTGAAGGAGGGTTATTCTACGAGCAGTACTTC | CASSEGGLFYEQYF
TRBJ2-7 | . | . | TRBV4-1 | TGCGCCAGCAGCCAAGCCGGGAAGGGGGTGGACTACGAGCAGTACTTC | CASSQAGKGVDYEQYF
TRBJ1-1 | TRBD1 | once | TRBV2 | TGTGCCAGCGGGAAGGGGGCCACTGAAGCTTTCTTT | CASGKGATEAFF
TRBJ2-1 | TRBD2 | . | TRBV9 | TGTGCCAGCAGCGTAGGGTCGGGAGGGAGAAGGAATGAGCAGTTCTTC | CASSVGSGGRRNEQFF
TRBJ2-5 | . | . | TRBV4-3 | TGCGCCAGCAGCCAAGATACCAGGGGCGCGGAGACCCAGTACTTC | CASSQDTRGAETQYF
TRBJ2-5 | . | . | TRBV2 | TGTGCCAGCCTCCGGCACAGGTCGGGCGAGACCCAGTACTTC | CASLRHRSGETQYF
TRBJ2-1 | TRBD2 | . | TRBV18 | TGTGCCAGCTCACCGGGACTAGCGGGGGCCAATGAGCAGTTCTTC | CASSPGLAGANEQFF
TRBJ2-7 | . | . | TRBV11-2 | TGTGCCAGCAGCTCCGATCGCACGGTGGAGCAGTACTTC | CASSSDRTVEQYF
TRBJ2-7 | TRBD2 | . | TRBV13 | TGTGCCAGCAGCCGCCCGGGACTAGCTCTTCTCGAGCAGTACTTC | CASSRPGLALLEQYF
TRBJ1-5 | . | . | TRBV19 | TGTGCCAGTAGTATGAGGGCTCAGGGGCCCCAGGGGCCCCAGCATTTT | CASSMRAQGPQGPQHF
TRBJ2-1 | . | . | TRBV5-1 | TGCGCCAGCAGCTTGGAGGGTTCCTCCTACAATGAGCAGTTCTTC | CASSLEGSSYNEQFF
TRBJ1-1 | . | . | TRBV5-1 | TGCGCCAGCAGCTTAACAGGGATGCAGAACACTGAAGCTTTCTTT | CASSLTGMQNTEAFF
TRBJ2-3 | . | . | TRBV18 | TGTGCCAGCTCACCACCCGCCAGCACAGATACGCAGTATTTT | CASSPPASTDTQYF
TRBJ2-3 | . | . | TRBV7-7 | TGTGCTAGCAGTTCCGGGACAACAGGCACAGATACGCAGTATTTT | CASSSGTTGTDTQYF
TRBJ2-1 | . | once | TRBV6-1 | TGTGCCAGCAGTGGCAATAGCGGATACAATGAGCAGTTCTTC | CASSGNSGYNEQFF
TRBJ2-2 | . | . | TRBV5-1 | TGCGCCAGCAGCTTGGTAGAGTCGGCCACCGGGGAGCTGTTTTTT | CASSLVESATGELFF
TRBJ1-3 | . | . | TRBV5-4 | TGTGCCAGCAGCTTGTTGGGGGGACAAATATATTTT | CASSLLGGQIYF
TRBJ2-7 | . | . | TRBV6-5 | TGTGCCAGCAGTGGAACAATAGGGTACGAGCAGTACTTC | CASSGTIGYEQYF
TRBJ1-1 | . | few | TRBV14 | TGTGCCAGCAGTTCCAGGGGACCCATGAACACTGAAGCTTTCTTT | CASSSRGPMNTEAFF
TRBJ1-6 | . | . | TRBV30 | TGTGCCTGGAAGGAAGAAAATTCACCCCTCCACTTT | CAWKEENSPLHF
TRBJ1-5 | . | . | TRBV10-3 | TGTGCCATCAGAGACGGGACCGGAGGCAATCAGCCCCAGCATTTT | CAIRDGTGGNQPQHF
TRBJ2-3 | . | . | TRBV7-2 | TGTGCCAGCAGCCCCGATAGCACAGATACGCAGTATTTT | CASSPDSTDTQYF
TRBJ2-3 | TRBD1 | . | TRBV6-1 | TGTGCCAGCAGGGACAGGGGACACGGGGCAGATACGCAGTATTTT | CASRDRGHGADTQYF
TRBJ1-2 | . | . | TRBV30 | TGTGCCTGGACCCCTGGACAGATCTATGGCTACACCTTC | CAWTPGQIYGYTF
TRBJ1-2 | . | . | TRBV6-1 | TGTGCCAGCAGACCCGGACCCGGCGGAGGCTACACCTTC | CASRPGPGGGYTF
TRBJ2-7 | . | . | TRBV7-8 | TGTGCCAGCAGCTTAGCCGAGAGCTCCTACGAGCAGTACTTC | CASSLAESSYEQYF
TRBJ1-2 | . | . | TRBV4-3 | TGCGCCAGCAGCCAAGAGGCCGGGGGCGGAGGGGTTGGCTACACCTTC | CASSQEAGGGGVGYTF
TRBJ1-2 | . | . | TRBV19 | TGTGCCAGTAGTATAGAAGGGATTACAGGGCGATATGGCTACACCTTC | CASSIEGITGRYGYTF
TRBJ1-6 | TRBD1 | . | TRBV28 | TGTGCCAGCAGTCCCTTGACAGGGACCGGGGGGGAGGCCCTCCACTTT | CASSPLTGTGGEALHF
TRBJ2-5 | . | . | TRBV18 | TGTGCCAGCTCCCGACAGGACCAAGAGACCCAGTACTTC | CASSRQDQETQYF
TRBJ1-1 | . | . | TRBV5-1 | TGCGCCAGCAGCTTGGAGGGGGGCAACATGAACACTGAAGCTTTCTTT | CASSLEGGNMNTEAFF
TRBJ2-1 | TRBD2 | . | TRBV2 | TGTGCCAGCAGGCAATCCGGGACTAACAATGAGCAGTTCTTC | CASRQSGTNNEQFF
TRBJ2-1 | . | . | TRBV19 | TGTGCCAGTAATAAGTTCGGCAGGGAAGATGAGCAGTTCTTC | CASNKFGREDEQFF
TRBJ2-7 | . | . | TRBV10-1 | TGCGCCAGCAGCGAAAAACAGAGCTACGAGCAGTACTTC | CASSEKQSYEQYF